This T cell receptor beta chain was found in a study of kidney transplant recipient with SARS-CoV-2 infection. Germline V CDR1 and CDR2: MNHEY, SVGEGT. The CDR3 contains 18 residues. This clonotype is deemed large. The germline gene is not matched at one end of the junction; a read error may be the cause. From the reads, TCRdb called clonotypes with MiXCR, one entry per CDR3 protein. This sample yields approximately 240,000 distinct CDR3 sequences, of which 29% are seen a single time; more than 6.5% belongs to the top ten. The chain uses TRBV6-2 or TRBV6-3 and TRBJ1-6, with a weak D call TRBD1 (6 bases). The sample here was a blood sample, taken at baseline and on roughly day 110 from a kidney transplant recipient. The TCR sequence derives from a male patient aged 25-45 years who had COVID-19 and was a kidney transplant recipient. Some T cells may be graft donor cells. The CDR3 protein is CASSYTRTDRLYTSPLHF. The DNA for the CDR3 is TGTGCCAGCAGTTACACCCGGACAGATAGACTTTATACTTCACCCCTCCACTTT.